The rows below give T cell receptor beta chains drawn from one sample of a study of blood T cell repertoires in COVID-19. Profiled with immunoSEQ multiplex PCR; TCRdb holds only in-frame clones, not every one. The repertoire includes around 460,000 clones, around nine tenths of them detected once, and 0.65% to 1% sits in the top ten. Source material: peripheral blood. These receptors all come from a man younger than 35 with COVID-19, enrolled during active disease. The CDR3 runs from the conserved cysteine through the conserved F or W. D genes are given only for firm matches. Expanded clones are given a class, and other clones once, few, many or no size at all.

d_call: TRBD1
j_call: TRBJ1-6
v_call: TRBV18
clone_size: .
cdr3_nt: TGTGCCAGCTCACCACTAGGACAGGGGGGCAATTCACCCCTCCACTTT
cdr3_aa: CASSPLGQGGNSPLHF

d_call: .
j_call: TRBJ2-5
v_call: TRBV5-8
clone_size: .
cdr3_nt: TGTGCCAGCAGCTTGGGTGCGTTGGAGACCCAGTACTTC
cdr3_aa: CASSLGALETQYF

d_call: .
j_call: TRBJ1-1
v_call: TRBV11-3
clone_size: .
cdr3_nt: TGTGCCAGCAGCTTACAGGTGAACACTGAAGCTTTCTTT
cdr3_aa: CASSLQVNTEAFF

d_call: TRBD2
j_call: TRBJ2-1
v_call: TRBV6-4
clone_size: once
cdr3_nt: TGTGCCAGCCCTAGCGGGAGGGACTCCTACAATGAGCAGTTCTTC
cdr3_aa: CASPSGRDSYNEQFF

d_call: TRBD1
j_call: TRBJ2-2
v_call: TRBV27
clone_size: .
cdr3_nt: TGTGCCAGCAGTTTTTCGACAGGGTCCGGGGAGCTGTTTTTT
cdr3_aa: CASSFSTGSGELFF

d_call: .
j_call: TRBJ2-3
v_call: TRBV5-4
clone_size: .
cdr3_nt: TGTGCCAGCAGCTTAGGGGGGAGGGGCACAGATACGCAGTATTTT
cdr3_aa: CASSLGGRGTDTQYF

d_call: TRBD2
j_call: TRBJ2-5
v_call: TRBV11-2
clone_size: .
cdr3_nt: TGTGCCAGCAGCTTGACTAGCGGCCAAGAGACCCAGTACTTC
cdr3_aa: CASSLTSGQETQYF

d_call: TRBD2
j_call: TRBJ2-3
v_call: TRBV9
clone_size: .
cdr3_nt: TGTGCCAGCACGATTACTAGCGCGGTCACAGATACGCAGTATTTT
cdr3_aa: CASTITSAVTDTQYF

d_call: TRBD1
j_call: TRBJ2-7
v_call: TRBV6-1
clone_size: .
cdr3_nt: TGTGCCAGCAGTGAACGTAGAGGGGGCGAGGGGTCCTACGAGCAGTACTTC
cdr3_aa: CASSERRGGEGSYEQYF

d_call: TRBD2
j_call: TRBJ2-3
v_call: TRBV6-5
clone_size: once
cdr3_nt: TGTGCCAGCAGTTACAGCGGGGGGACAGATACGCAGTATTTT
cdr3_aa: CASSYSGGTDTQYF

d_call: TRBD1
j_call: TRBJ2-3
v_call: TRBV10-1
clone_size: .
cdr3_nt: TGCGCCAGCAGCGGGACAGGGACGGGGAATACGCAGTATTTT
cdr3_aa: CASSGTGTGNTQYF

d_call: .
j_call: TRBJ2-7
v_call: TRBV29-1
clone_size: .
cdr3_nt: TGCAGCGTTGGTGAGAGGGCCGAGCAGTACTTC
cdr3_aa: CSVGERAEQYF

d_call: TRBD1
j_call: TRBJ1-1
v_call: TRBV19
clone_size: .
cdr3_nt: TGTGCCAGTACTAACCAGGGGGTAGGCACTGAAGCTTTCTTT
cdr3_aa: CASTNQGVGTEAFF

d_call: TRBD2
j_call: TRBJ2-7
v_call: TRBV7-8
clone_size: once
cdr3_nt: TGTGCCAGCACCTCACAGGGACTAGCGGGGCCCTACGAGCAGTACTTC
cdr3_aa: CASTSQGLAGPYEQYF

d_call: .
j_call: TRBJ1-2
v_call: TRBV20-1
clone_size: once
cdr3_nt: TGCAGTGCTATCTTTCTTATGGGCTACACCTTC
cdr3_aa: CSAIFLMGYTF

d_call: TRBD1
j_call: TRBJ1-1
v_call: TRBV7-8
clone_size: .
cdr3_nt: TGTGCCAGCAGCTGGGTGGGACAGGGGAACACTGAAGCTTTCTTT
cdr3_aa: CASSWVGQGNTEAFF

d_call: TRBD1
j_call: TRBJ1-2
v_call: TRBV5-4
clone_size: .
cdr3_nt: TGTGCCAGCAGCCCCGAACAGGGGGCGCGTTCCAACTATGGCTACACCTTC
cdr3_aa: CASSPEQGARSNYGYTF

d_call: .
j_call: TRBJ2-7
v_call: TRBV5-4
clone_size: .
cdr3_nt: TGTGCCAGCAGCAACGGGGTCTCCTACGAGCAGTACTTC
cdr3_aa: CASSNGVSYEQYF

d_call: .
j_call: TRBJ1-1
v_call: TRBV2
clone_size: .
cdr3_nt: TGTGCCAGCAGTGTACGGGGATCAAACACTGAAGCTTTCTTT
cdr3_aa: CASSVRGSNTEAFF

d_call: .
j_call: TRBJ2-5
v_call: TRBV7-9
clone_size: .
cdr3_nt: TGTGCCAGCAGCTTAATCCCGAGCGTCCAAGAGACCCAGTACTTC
cdr3_aa: CASSLIPSVQETQYF

d_call: TRBD1
j_call: TRBJ1-2
v_call: TRBV3-1/TRBV3-2
clone_size: .
cdr3_nt: TGTGCCAGCAGCCATAGAGAGGACAGGGCCTATGGCTACACCTTC
cdr3_aa: CASSHREDRAYGYTF

d_call: TRBD1
j_call: TRBJ2-1
v_call: TRBV24-1
clone_size: .
cdr3_nt: TGTGCCACCAGTGGCTTTCAGGGACAGTTCAATGAGCAGTTCTTC
cdr3_aa: CATSGFQGQFNEQFF

d_call: TRBD2
j_call: TRBJ2-1
v_call: TRBV19
clone_size: few
cdr3_nt: TGTGCCAGTAGTATCCCTGCTAGCGGGGGGGCCGATGAGCAGTTCTTC
cdr3_aa: CASSIPASGGADEQFF

d_call: TRBD2
j_call: TRBJ2-1
v_call: TRBV24-1
clone_size: .
cdr3_nt: TGTGCCACCAGTGACCCAGGGGGGACTAGCGGATCTGAGCAGTTCTTC
cdr3_aa: CATSDPGGTSGSEQFF

d_call: TRBD1
j_call: TRBJ2-7
v_call: TRBV6-6
clone_size: .
cdr3_nt: TGTGCCAGCAGTTACTCTTACAGGGGCTCCTACGAGCAGTACTTC
cdr3_aa: CASSYSYRGSYEQYF

d_call: .
j_call: TRBJ2-3
v_call: TRBV7-3
clone_size: .
cdr3_nt: TGTGCCAGCAGCCCTATAGACAAGGGCACAGATACGCAGTATTTT
cdr3_aa: CASSPIDKGTDTQYF

d_call: TRBD2
j_call: TRBJ2-2
v_call: TRBV27
clone_size: .
cdr3_nt: TGTGCCAGCAGTTTATCAGGGACTAGCGGGAAGACCGGGGAGCTGTTTTTT
cdr3_aa: CASSLSGTSGKTGELFF

d_call: TRBD2
j_call: TRBJ2-5
v_call: TRBV20-1
clone_size: .
cdr3_nt: TGCAGTGCTAGTTCGCTAGCGGGAGGGCCTAGGGAGACCCAGTACTTC
cdr3_aa: CSASSLAGGPRETQYF

d_call: .
j_call: TRBJ1-1
v_call: TRBV5-1
clone_size: .
cdr3_nt: TGCGCCAGCAGCTTTGGTCAGGACATGATGGGCACTGAAGCTTTCTTT
cdr3_aa: CASSFGQDMMGTEAFF

d_call: .
j_call: TRBJ1-1
v_call: TRBV5-8
clone_size: .
cdr3_nt: TGTGCCAGCAGCTTGAGACAGGCGTGGGAAGCTTTCTTT
cdr3_aa: CASSLRQAWEAFF

d_call: TRBD1
j_call: TRBJ1-4
v_call: TRBV7-2
clone_size: .
cdr3_nt: TGTGCCAGCAGCTTAGCGCAGGGGGCAACTAATGAAAAACTGTTTTTT
cdr3_aa: CASSLAQGATNEKLFF

d_call: TRBD2
j_call: TRBJ2-3
v_call: TRBV7-2
clone_size: .
cdr3_nt: TGTGCCAGCAGCTTATTAGCGGGACCCACAGATACGCAGTATTTT
cdr3_aa: CASSLLAGPTDTQYF

d_call: .
j_call: TRBJ1-2
v_call: TRBV25-1
clone_size: .
cdr3_nt: TGTGCCAGCAGTCCCCTCGGGACTTACTATGGCTACACCTTC
cdr3_aa: CASSPLGTYYGYTF

d_call: .
j_call: TRBJ1-2
v_call: TRBV30
clone_size: .
cdr3_nt: TGTGCCTGGCTAACATTTACAGGGCCCAAGTATGGCTACACCTTC
cdr3_aa: CAWLTFTGPKYGYTF

d_call: .
j_call: TRBJ1-1
v_call: TRBV3-1/TRBV3-2
clone_size: .
cdr3_nt: TGTGCCAGCAGCCATCACGACAGGAACACTGAAGCTTTCTTT
cdr3_aa: CASSHHDRNTEAFF

d_call: .
j_call: TRBJ2-2
v_call: TRBV9
clone_size: .
cdr3_nt: TGTGCCAGCAGCGCAGGCGAGGGGGAGCTGTTTTTT
cdr3_aa: CASSAGEGELFF

d_call: .
j_call: TRBJ1-2
v_call: TRBV27
clone_size: .
cdr3_nt: TGTGCCAGCCGGGACACCGGGCGGAACGGCTACACCTTC
cdr3_aa: CASRDTGRNGYTF

d_call: .
j_call: TRBJ2-1
v_call: TRBV11-2
clone_size: .
cdr3_nt: TGTGCCAGCAGCTTGGGGCGTGGGAATGAGCAGTTCTTC
cdr3_aa: CASSLGRGNEQFF

d_call: .
j_call: TRBJ1-1
v_call: TRBV14
clone_size: .
cdr3_nt: TGTGCCAGCAGCCACGAGGGCTACACTGAAGCTTTCTTT
cdr3_aa: CASSHEGYTEAFF

d_call: .
j_call: TRBJ2-5
v_call: TRBV5-1
clone_size: once
cdr3_nt: TGCGCCAGCAGCGTGGTGGCGGACTACGAAGAGACCCAGTACTTC
cdr3_aa: CASSVVADYEETQYF

d_call: TRBD2
j_call: TRBJ2-7
v_call: TRBV7-9
clone_size: few
cdr3_nt: TGTGCCAGCAGCCTAGGACTAGCTGGCGAGCAGTACTTC
cdr3_aa: CASSLGLAGEQYF

d_call: .
j_call: TRBJ2-5
v_call: TRBV6-5
clone_size: .
cdr3_nt: TGTGCCAGCAGTCAGCGGAGACAAGAGACCCAGTACTTC
cdr3_aa: CASSQRRQETQYF

d_call: TRBD1
j_call: TRBJ2-3
v_call: TRBV6-5
clone_size: .
cdr3_nt: TGTGCCAGCAGTCGGACAGGGACGACCACAGATGAGTATTTT
cdr3_aa: CASSRTGTTTDEYF

d_call: .
j_call: TRBJ2-7
v_call: TRBV5-1
clone_size: .
cdr3_nt: TGCGCCAGCAGCACCCTAGGTTACGAGCAGTACTTC
cdr3_aa: CASSTLGYEQYF

d_call: .
j_call: TRBJ2-2
v_call: TRBV7-2
clone_size: .
cdr3_nt: TGTGCCAGCAGCTTAAATGCGGGGGCGGACACCGGGGAGCTGTTTTTT
cdr3_aa: CASSLNAGADTGELFF

d_call: .
j_call: TRBJ1-2
v_call: TRBV18
clone_size: .
cdr3_nt: TGTGCCAGCTCACCTCAACAGGGCTATGGCTACACCTTC
cdr3_aa: CASSPQQGYGYTF